The 9 T cell receptor beta chains listed next were all sequenced from one sample in a study of metastatic and nonmetastatic thyroid tumors. Thyroid surgery took place with no prior treatment in any patient. Using MiXCR, TCRdb re-called clones from the PCR reads. The data contain about 13,000 clones, around 30% of them singletons. The sample comprised tumor tissue. These receptors were collected from a female donor with papillary thyroid cancer or a benign thyroid nodule (not recorded which). Some clones in this sample may be carry-over from other donors' samples.

This clone was observed a few times. The chain has TRBV12-3 or TRBV12-4 and TRBJ2-7, with TRBD2 matching 8 bases. V dropped 4 bases and J dropped 7; count of bases not matched to a gene: 9. The CDR3 runs to 14 residues. DNA for the CDR3: TGTGCCAGCAGTTCAGGGCCCGGGGGGGATGAGCAGTACTTC. Its protein product is CASSSGPGGDEQYF.

This clone was observed many times. CDR3 DNA sequence: TGCGCCAGCAGCTTGGGCCAGTATAATGAAAAACTGTTTTTT. Its translation: CASSLGQYNEKLFF. The chain uses TRBV5-1 and TRBJ1-4; D gene uncertain. The germline CDR1 and CDR2 sequences are SGHRS and YFSETQ. Trimming took 0 bases from V and 4 from J, leaving 7 bases between them. The CDR3 loop spans 14 amino acids.

This clone has ten or more counts. This sequence joins TRBV28 and TRBJ2-5, with a possible D match to TRBD2 (6 bases). The CDR3 runs 14 residues. Trimming stripped 2 bases from V and 5 bases from J, with 12 bases between. Germline loops: CDR1 MDHEN, CDR2 SYDVKM. CDR3 in DNA: TGTGCCAGCAGTTTACACGGAGGAGGGGAGACCCAGTACTTC. It translates to CASSLHGGGETQYF.

The sample holds many counts of this clone. The chain links TRBV6-1 to TRBJ2-3; 8 bases agree with TRBD2. The CDR3 runs 14 residues. J lost 1 base, V lost 7 bases, and 4 bases had no gene match. Germline CDR1 reads MNHNS; CDR2 reads SASEGT. The CDR3 spells CASKRELGTDTQYF. In nucleotides, the CDR3 is TGTGCCAGCAAGCGGGAGTTGGGCACAGATACGCAGTATTTT.

This clone is deemed medium-sized. The V gene is TRBV30, the J gene TRBJ2-5; 8 bases fit TRBD2. The CDR3 covers 16 residues. The V gene end was trimmed by 0 bases and the J gene end by 7 bases; junction bases not matched to a gene: 13. Germline CDR1 and CDR2: GTSNPN and SVGIG (reference sequence). As DNA, the CDR3 is TGTGCCTGGAGTGTATGGTGGGAGGGACTAGTAGGGACCCAGTACTTC. Protein product: CAWSVWWEGLVGTQYF.

This clone was seen repeatedly, ten times or more. The chain uses TRBV5-1 and TRBJ2-3, with a possible D match to TRBD2 (5 bases). CDR1 and CDR2 from the germline V gene are SGHRS and YFSETQ. The CDR3 extends over 17 amino acids. Deletions cut 4 bases from V and 1 base from J, with 19 bases between. CDR3 sequence (DNA): TGCGCCAGCAGCCATAACACACTCGGGATCGGCACAGATACGCAGTATTTT. Encoded protein: CASSHNTLGIGTDTQYF.

In this sample, this clone turned up many times. The chain joins TRBV14 to TRBJ2-5; no definite D call. Looked up from germline, CDR1 is SGHDN and CDR2 is FVKESK. The CDR3 is 11 amino acids. Trimming pared 1 base from V and 7 bases from J, leaving 4 bases between. The CDR3 nucleotides read TGTGCCAGCAGCCAAGTTGGGACCCAGTACTTC. It yields the protein CASSQVGTQYF. The complete variable domain, with remaining parts taken from reference TRBV14 and TRBJ2-5, reads EAGVTQFPSHSVIEKGQTVTLRCDPISGHDNLYWYRRVMGKEIKFLLHFVKESKQDESGMPNNRFLAERTGGTYSTLKVQPAELEDSGVYFCASSQVGTQYFGPGTRLLVL.

This clone was observed many times. The J gene is TRBJ2-2, the V gene TRBV5-5; D is undetermined. The CDR3 is made up of 12 amino acids. V was clipped by 2 bases and J by 11 bases, with 10 bases between them. The germline gives CDR1 SGHKS, CDR2 YYEKEE (reference sequence). CDR3 sequence: CASSFPLGELFF. The CDR3 bases are TGTGCCAGCAGCTTCCCCCTCGGAGAGCTGTTTTTT.

The J gene is TRBJ2-3, the V gene TRBV11-2, with 11 positions matching TRBD2. Germline CDR1 and CDR2: SGHAT and FQNNGV. V lost 6 bases to trimming and J lost 9 bases; unmatched junction nucleotides: 14. This CDR3 has 16 residues. In DNA, the CDR3 is TGTGCCAGCAGATTAAGGAGACTAGCGGGACGGTTAACGCAGTATTTT. Its translation is CASRLRRLAGRLTQYF.